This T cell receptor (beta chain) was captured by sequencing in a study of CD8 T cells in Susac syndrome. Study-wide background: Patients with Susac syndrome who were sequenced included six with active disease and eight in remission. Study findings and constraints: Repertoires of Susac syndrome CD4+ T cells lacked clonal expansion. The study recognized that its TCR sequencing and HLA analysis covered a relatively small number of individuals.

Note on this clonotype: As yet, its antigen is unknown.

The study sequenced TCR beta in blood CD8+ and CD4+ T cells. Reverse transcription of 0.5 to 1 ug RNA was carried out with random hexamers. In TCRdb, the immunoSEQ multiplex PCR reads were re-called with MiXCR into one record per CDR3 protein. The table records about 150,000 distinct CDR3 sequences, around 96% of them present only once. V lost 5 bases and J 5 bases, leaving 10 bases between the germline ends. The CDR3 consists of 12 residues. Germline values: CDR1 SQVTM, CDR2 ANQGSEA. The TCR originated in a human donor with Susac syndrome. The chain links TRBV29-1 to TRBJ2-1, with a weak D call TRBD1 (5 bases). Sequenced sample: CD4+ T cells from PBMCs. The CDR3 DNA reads TGCAGCGTTAACAGGTACAACAATGAGCAGTTCTTC. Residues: CSVNRYNNEQFF.